This record looks at one T cell receptor (beta chain) sequence and its context. It was with unique molecular identifiers that the TCRbeta library was prepared. TCRdb fed the PCR reads into MiXCR, producing one record per CDR3 protein. The sample records under 300,000 distinct CDR3 sequences, around 9.7% being singletons. These data belong to a study of T-cell reconstitution after alpha-beta-depleted transplantation in children. The trim removed 0 bases at V and 11 bases at J, leaving 9 bases unmatched. The CDR3 length is 14 residues. The TCR sequence derives from a human donor who donated a stem cell graft to a child with SCID. The chain employs TRBV12-3 or TRBV12-4 and TRBJ1-2; TRBD1 agrees at 7 bases. The sample consisted of PBMCs from the stem cell graft donor, taken from the stem cell graft. CDR3 residues: CASSLAWGDSSYTF. DNA of the CDR3: TGTGCCAGCAGTTTAGCGTGGGGGGACAGCTCGTACACCTTC.